The TCR beta chain described here comes from a study of blood T cells in healthy people across ages. Study outcomes and limitations: Long-lived and aged donors differed, with more naive CD4+ cells and higher diversity in the long-lived.

The CDR3 is 16 residues long. V shed 3 bases, J shed 4 bases, and the junction held 8 bases outside the gene matches. Per the germline V gene, CDR1 is SGHVS and CDR2 is FQNEAQ. Per-sample PBMC isolation yielded at least 6.5 million cells. A second roughly 6 to 12 cycle PCR used barcoded and J-beta primers. TCRdb re-derived calls from the 5' RACE reads in MiXCR, one entry per CDR3 protein. The sample carries about 640,000 distinct CDR3 sequences, roughly three fifths recorded once. Note on this clonotype: Its specificity is unknown.

This receptor was identified in a man in his sixties in good health. The sample consisted of blood. The chain employs TRBV7-8 and TRBJ2-5; 10 bases agree with TRBD2. The chain's CDR3 is CASSFPLAGVGETQYF. Here the CDR3 DNA reads TGTGCCAGCAGCTTCCCGCTAGCGGGGGTGGGAGAGACCCAGTACTTC. Supplemented by reference TRBV7-8 and TRBJ2-5, the full variable domain reads GAGVSQSPRYKVAKRGQDVALRCDPISGHVSLFWYQQALGQGPEFLTYFQNEAQLDKSGLPSDRFFAERPEGSVSTLKIQRTQQEDSAVYLCASSFPLAGVGETQYFGPGTRLLVL.